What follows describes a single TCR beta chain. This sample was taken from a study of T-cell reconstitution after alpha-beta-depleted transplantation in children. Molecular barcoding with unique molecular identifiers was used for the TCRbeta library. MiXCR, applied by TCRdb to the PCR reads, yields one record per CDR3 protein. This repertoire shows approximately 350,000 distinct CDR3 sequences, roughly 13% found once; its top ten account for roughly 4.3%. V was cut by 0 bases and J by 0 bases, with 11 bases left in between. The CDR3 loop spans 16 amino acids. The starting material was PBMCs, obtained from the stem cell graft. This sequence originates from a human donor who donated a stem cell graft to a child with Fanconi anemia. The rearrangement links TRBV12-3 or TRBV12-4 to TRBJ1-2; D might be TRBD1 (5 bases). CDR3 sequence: CASSLAGTQTNYGYTF. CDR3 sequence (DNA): TGTGCCAGCAGTTTAGCAGGGACCCAAACTAACTATGGCTACACCTTC.